The present entry profiles one T cell receptor (beta chain) with its context. Its matching antigen is unknown. From the germline J gene comes the end of the CDR3, since the read stops 3 residues before it. Profiling relied on immunoSEQ multiplex PCR, and the TCRdb table lists in-frame clones only, not all of them. This sample contains fewer than 30,000 clones. CDR1 and CDR2 (germline): SQVTM, ANQGSEA. V dropped 5 bases and J dropped 2 bases, with 18 bases sitting between them. The CDR3 totals 15 residues. The sample comes from a study of T cells in women clearing cervical HPV infection. General study findings and limits: TRBV6-7 relative abundance averaged approximately 0.11% in cases and about 0.15% in controls. Unknown T-cell numbers per sample may underlie the richness differences. Repertoire richness, not evenness, was significantly elevated in CIN3+ cases versus controls.

Cervical HPV DNA detected by MY09/MY11 PCR, typed by dot-blot. What was sequenced was blood buffy coat. The genes are TRBV29-1 and TRBJ1-2; a possible D gene is TRBD1 (5 bases). This clonotype was obtained from a woman between 18 and 70 years old with a cervical HPV16 infection that either progressed to CIN3+ or cleared (not recorded which). CDR3 residues: CSVLLTDPTNYGYTF. The part of the CDR3 DNA that was read is TGCAGCGTTTTGTTGACAGACCCTACGAACTATGGC. Together with reference TRBV29-1 and TRBJ1-2, the CDR3 gives the full variable domain: SAVISQKPSRDICQRGTSLTIQCQVDSQVTMMFWYRQQPGQSLTLIATANQGSEATYESGFVIDKFPISRPNLTFSTLTVSNMSPEDSSIYLCSVLLTDPTNYGYTFGSGTRLTVV.